Listed here is a single TCR beta chain. Per the study methods: Estimation of nucleated cell counts relied on the amplification of reference gene primers. Only in-frame clones appear in the TCRdb table, and some are missing; sequencing was by immunoSEQ multiplex PCR. V, J and clone size were drawn from that table, and D and trimming were deduced from the DNA. The sample shows fewer than 60,000 clones, 70% to 85% of them seen only once. This record belongs to a study of blood T cell repertoires in COVID-19. About the study: T cells, B-cell-depleted T cells, or PBMCs supplied cDNA or gDNA.

This sequence originates from a man in his 60s with acute or convalescent COVID-19. Sequencing used peripheral blood.

CDR3: CASSRTANSPLHF. DNA of the CDR3: TGCGCCAGCAGCCGGACAGCAAATTCACCCCTCCACTTT. The rearrangement uses TRBV4-1 and TRBJ1-6; tentatively, D is TRBD1 (6 bases). V lost 4 bases and J lost 7, with 8 bases in between. Germline lookup yields CDR1 MGHRA and CDR2 YSYEKL. The CDR3 contains 13 residues.